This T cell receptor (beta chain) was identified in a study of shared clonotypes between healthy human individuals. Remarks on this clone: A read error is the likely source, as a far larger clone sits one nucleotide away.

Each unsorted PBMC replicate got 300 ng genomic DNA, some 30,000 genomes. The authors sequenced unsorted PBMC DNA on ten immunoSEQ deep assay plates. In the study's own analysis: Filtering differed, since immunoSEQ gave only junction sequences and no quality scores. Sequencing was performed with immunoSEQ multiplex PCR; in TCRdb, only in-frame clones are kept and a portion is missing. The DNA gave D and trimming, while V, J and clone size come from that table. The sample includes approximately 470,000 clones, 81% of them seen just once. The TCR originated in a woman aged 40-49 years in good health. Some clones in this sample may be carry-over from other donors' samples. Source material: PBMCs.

The CDR3 spells CSARVGQETQYF. The CDR3 nucleotides read TGCAGCGCCAGGGTAGGGCAAGAGACCCAGTACTTC. This sequence joins TRBV29-1 and TRBJ2-5, with D possibly matching TRBD1 (5 bases). Per germline, CDR1 SQVTM and CDR2 ANQGSEA. The CDR3 has 12 amino acids. The V end lost 7 bases, the J end lost 2 bases, and 11 bases lay between the germline ends.